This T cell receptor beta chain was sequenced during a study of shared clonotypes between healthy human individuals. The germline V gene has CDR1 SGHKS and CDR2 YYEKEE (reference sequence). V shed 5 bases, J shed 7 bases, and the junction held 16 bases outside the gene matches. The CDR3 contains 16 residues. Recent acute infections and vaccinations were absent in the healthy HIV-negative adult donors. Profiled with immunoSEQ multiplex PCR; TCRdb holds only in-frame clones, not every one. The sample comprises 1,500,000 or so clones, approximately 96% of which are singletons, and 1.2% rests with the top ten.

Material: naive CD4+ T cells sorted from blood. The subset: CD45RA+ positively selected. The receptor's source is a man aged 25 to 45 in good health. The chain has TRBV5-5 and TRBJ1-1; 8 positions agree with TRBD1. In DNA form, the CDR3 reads TGTGCCAGCAGGGCAGGGGGCGATAGGTGGGTGCTTGAAGCTTTCTTT. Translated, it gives CASRAGGDRWVLEAFF.